The rows below give T cell receptor beta chains drawn from one sample of a study of blood T cells in healthy people across ages. TCRdb re-derived calls from the 5' RACE reads in MiXCR, one entry per CDR3 protein. The sample has hundreds of thousands of distinct CDR3 sequences, 25% to 30% seen once; the top ten hold approximately 28%. The sequencing sample was made of blood. The receptors were sampled from a woman between 70 and 85 years old in good health. CDR3s include the opening cysteine and the closing phenylalanine or tryptophan. A D gene is named only where the DNA matches it firmly. Clone size appears in some rows only: once, few, many, or a class for an expanded clone.

>TRBJ2-5|TRBD1|-|TRBV6-1
TGTGCCAGCAGTGAACGGGACAGGGGCCACGAGACCCAGTACTTC
CASSERDRGHETQYF
>TRBJ2-7|-|many|TRBV20-1
TGCAGTGCTAGAGTTCTCTATGTGGAGCAGTACTTC
CSARVLYVEQYF
>TRBJ1-1|-|-|TRBV29-1
TGCAGCGTTGACCCACCGATGGAAGCTTTCTTT
CSVDPPMEAFF
>TRBJ2-1|TRBD2|-|TRBV20-1
TGCAGTGCTAGAGCTAGCGGGATTAATGAGCAGTTCTTC
CSARASGINEQFF
>TRBJ2-3|-|-|TRBV20-1
TGCAGTGCTAGAGTGCAGGGCCCAACAGATACGCAGTATTTT
CSARVQGPTDTQYF
>TRBJ2-4|TRBD1|-|TRBV2
TGTGCCACCTGGGGGCCAGGGGGCCGAAACATTCAGTACTTC
CATWGPGGRNIQYF
>TRBJ2-5|TRBD1|few|TRBV28
TGTGCTACAGGGGAAGAGACCCAGTACTTC
CATGEETQYF
>TRBJ1-4|-|few|TRBV11-2
TGTGCCAGCAGCTCCCCCAGGGTCGGAGAAAAACTGTTTTTT
CASSSPRVGEKLFF
>TRBJ1-2|TRBD1|-|TRBV28
TGTGCCAGCAGTTTCATAGACAGGGTCAGATATGGCTACACCTTC
CASSFIDRVRYGYTF
>TRBJ1-1|-|few|TRBV10-3
TGTGCCATCAGTGAAGGACAGCCTGGGCGGAACACTGAAGCTTTCTTT
CAISEGQPGRNTEAFF
>TRBJ2-1|-|-|TRBV6-6
TGTGCCAGTCATAGTAGTTCCTTAAATGAGCAGTTCTTC
CASHSSSLNEQFF
>TRBJ1-2|-|few|TRBV7-8
TGTGCCAGCAGCTTAGATCGGTCAGATCATGGCTACACCTTC
CASSLDRSDHGYTF
>TRBJ1-3|TRBD1|few|TRBV20-1
TGCAGTGCTAAACAGGGGAGCAGCTCTGGAAACACCATATATTTT
CSAKQGSSSGNTIYF
>TRBJ2-1|-|many|TRBV28
TGTGCCAGCAGGGCTCGAGATGAGCAGTTCTTC
CASRARDEQFF
>TRBJ2-1|TRBD2|-|TRBV4-1
TGCGCCAGCAGCCAAGAGTGGACTAGCGACTACAATGAGCAGTTCTTC
CASSQEWTSDYNEQFF
>TRBJ2-1|TRBD1|-|TRBV28
TGTGCCAGCAGTTGGGGACAGATTAGCTCCTACAATGAGCAGTTCTTC
CASSWGQISSYNEQFF
>TRBJ2-1|TRBD2|few|TRBV7-9
TGTGCCAGCAGCCAGCTCCTAGCGGGAGACGGAAATGAGCAGTTCTTC
CASSQLLAGDGNEQFF
>TRBJ2-1|-|-|TRBV7-9
TGTGCCAGCAGCTTCCGACTAGATTTGACTGAGCAGTTCTTC
CASSFRLDLTEQFF
>TRBJ2-1|TRBD2|few|TRBV12-5
TGTGCTTCCAAGCGGGGAGGGGTCTACAATGAGCAGTTCTTC
CASKRGGVYNEQFF
>TRBJ2-2|-|-|TRBV9
TGTGCCAGCAGCGTAGATCCGTCCGGGGAGCTGTTTTTT
CASSVDPSGELFF
>TRBJ2-5|TRBD2|-|TRBV28
TGTGCCAGCAGTTCCCCGGGACTAGCGGTCCAAGAGACCCAGTACTTC
CASSSPGLAVQETQYF
>TRBJ1-1|-|many|TRBV27
TGTGCCAGCTCAAGGTCCCGAGACACTGAAGCTTTCTTT
CASSRSRDTEAFF
>TRBJ2-1|TRBD2|-|TRBV20-1
TGCAGTGCTAGAGAGTCGAACAGCGGGATCTACAATGAGCAGTTCTTC
CSARESNSGIYNEQFF
>TRBJ2-5|-|many|TRBV29-1
TGCAGCGTTGCAGGGCGGCAGGCGGAGACCCAGTACTTC
CSVAGRQAETQYF
>TRBJ2-7|-|-|TRBV6-2/TRBV6-3
TGTGCCAGCAGTTACCAGCGGACCACCTACGAGCAGTACTTC
CASSYQRTTYEQYF
>TRBJ2-1|TRBD2|-|TRBV15
TGTGCCACCAGCGAATACCTAGCGGGAGGTCCAGGCTATGAGCAGTTCTTC
CATSEYLAGGPGYEQFF
>TRBJ2-1|TRBD2|-|TRBV9
TGTGCCAGCAGCGCCACTAGCGTTCAAAGCTCCTACAATGAGCAGTTCTTC
CASSATSVQSSYNEQFF
>TRBJ1-3|-|few|TRBV28
TGTGCCAGCACCGGTCGGTCTGGAAACACCATATATTTT
CASTGRSGNTIYF
>TRBJ2-1|-|many|TRBV29-1
TGCAGCGTTGTGCCCCCCTGGGACAATGAGCAGTTCTTC
CSVVPPWDNEQFF
>TRBJ2-5|-|few|TRBV7-2
TGTGCCAGCAGGTTTGGGGACCGCCCTCAAGAGACCCAGTACTTC
CASRFGDRPQETQYF